A single sample is the source of the 32 T cell receptor beta chains below, sequenced in a study of blood T cell repertoires in COVID-19. The table came from immunoSEQ multiplex PCR; TCRdb's copy has only in-frame clones and leaves some out. The repertoire consists of 100,000 to 110,000 clones, with roughly 80% occurring once and the leading ten covering 13%. The specimen sequenced was peripheral blood. The receptors shown here come from a man between 50 and 59 years old with active or convalescent COVID-19.

The chain links TRBV14 to TRBJ2-1; a possible D gene is TRBD2 (6 bases). Between the trimmed V and J ends, which lost 5 bases and 7 bases, there was a span of 15 bases. The CDR3 covers 14 residues. Per germline, CDR1 SGHDN and CDR2 FVKESK. The CDR3 loop is CASSNYGSGNEQFF. The CDR3 coding sequence is TGTGCCAGCAGCAACTACGGGAGCGGAAATGAGCAGTTCTTC.

The chain couples TRBV7-6 to TRBJ1-1; D gene unclear. V was clipped by 1 base and J by 1 base, with 13 bases between them. CDR1 and CDR2 (germline): SGHVS, FNYEAQ. This CDR3 contains 16 residues. Written as DNA, the CDR3 is TGTGCCAGCAGCTTAGAGGCAGGCTACACGAACACTGAAGCTTTCTTT. It specifies CASSLEAGYTNTEAFF. Drawing the rest from reference TRBV7-6 and TRBJ1-1, the complete variable domain is GAGVSQSPRYKVTKRGQDVALRCDPISGHVSLYWYRQALGQGPEFLTYFNYEAQQDKSGLPNDRFSAERPEGSISTLTIQRTEQRDSAMYRCASSLEAGYTNTEAFFGQGTRLTVV.

As DNA, the CDR3 is TGTGCCAGCCTAACCAGTGACGCAGGGCTAGAGCAGTACTTC. Translating gives CASLTSDAGLEQYF. This rearrangement joins TRBV2 to TRBJ2-7; tentative D call: TRBD1 (5 bases). Germline loops: CDR1 SNHLY, CDR2 FYNNEI. Trimming stripped 8 bases from V and 7 bases from J, with 21 bases between. This CDR3 region has 14 residues.

The chain is built from TRBV7-9 and TRBJ2-2; 11 bases map to TRBD1. Trimming removed 4 bases from V and 4 bases from J; junction bases left unmatched: 5. Per germline, CDR1 SEHNR and CDR2 FQNEAQ (reference sequence). CDR3 size: 16 residues. The CDR3 DNA follows: TGTGCCAGCAGCTCCCCCGGGACAGGGGGCACCGGGGAGCTGTTTTTT. Protein: CASSSPGTGGTGELFF.

The chain links TRBV11-3 to TRBJ2-7; a possible D gene is TRBD1 (7 bases). The CDR3 length is 19 residues. Germline CDR1 is SGHNT and CDR2 is YENEEA. V was pared by 1 base and J by 3 bases, with 25 bases between. DNA of the CDR3: TGTGCCAGCAGCTTAGCACCGGTTCCCAGGGGGGCCCGCGGCTACGAGCAGTACTTC. Translating gives CASSLAPVPRGARGYEQYF. Full variable domain (rest looked up from reference TRBV11-3 and TRBJ2-7): EAGVVQSPRYKIIEKKQPVAFWCNPISGHNTLYWYLQNLGQGPELLIRYENEEAVDDSQLPKDRFSAERLKGVDSTLKIQPAELGDSAVYLCASSLAPVPRGARGYEQYFGPGTRLTVT.

The gene calls are TRBV5-1 and TRBJ1-2; 8 bases match TRBD1. The germline CDR1 and CDR2 sequences are SGHRS and YFSETQ. The CDR3 loop spans 14 amino acids. The V and J ends lost 1 base and 6 bases, in that order; junction bases with no gene match: 5. CDR3 region: CASSLNAGGHGYTF. CDR3 nucleotide sequence: TGCGCCAGCAGCTTGAATGCAGGGGGCCATGGCTACACCTTC.

The CDR3 DNA sequence: TGTGCCAGTAGACAGGGAAATAGCAATCAGCCCCAGCATTTT. This codes for CASRQGNSNQPQHF. This chain connects TRBV19 to TRBJ1-5, with a tentative D call TRBD1 (6 bases). The CDR3 has 14 amino acids. V dropped 6 bases and J dropped 0 bases, with 9 bases sitting between them. Germline loops: CDR1 LNHDA, CDR2 SQIVND (reference sequence).

This clone was counted a few times. The rearrangement uses TRBV5-1 and TRBJ2-3; D might be TRBD1 (5 bases). This CDR3 contains 15 residues. CDR1 is SGHRS and CDR2 is YFSETQ in the germline V gene. Trimming shortened V by 4 bases and J by 2 bases, and 14 bases separated the two germline ends. DNA of the CDR3: TGCGCCAGCAGCCCCTCCCTAGGGGCCACAGATACGCAGTATTTT. Translating it yields CASSPSLGATDTQYF.

The CDR3 here is CASSLITGDGYTF. CDR3 bases: TGTGCCAGCAGCTTAATAACAGGGGACGGCTACACCTTC. The chain links TRBV11-3 to TRBJ1-2; TRBD1 matches at 7 bases. Trimming removed 2 bases from V and 8 bases from J; junction bases left unmatched: 5. Germline CDR1 and CDR2: SGHNT and YENEEA. This CDR3 has 13 residues.

V gene TRBV21-1 combines with J gene TRBJ1-1. TRBV21-1 is tagged as a pseudogene. This CDR3 comprises 14 residues. CDR3 coding DNA: TGTGCCAGCAGCATGAGGGGAGGGTGCACTGAAGCTTTCTTT. Residues: CASSMRGGCTEAFF.

The genes are TRBV25-1 and TRBJ2-5; 12 bases align to TRBD2. The CDR3 is made up of 16 amino acids. The trim removed 3 bases at V and 0 bases at J, leaving 2 bases unmatched. Germline-derived CDR1 and CDR2 are MGHDK and SYGVNS. CDR3 sequence (DNA): TGTGCCAGCAGTGAGGGGACTAGCGGGCACCAAGAGACCCAGTACTTC. It encodes CASSEGTSGHQETQYF.

V and J are TRBV20-1 and TRBJ2-2; the D is unclear. The germline V gene has CDR1 DFQATT and CDR2 SNEGSKA (reference sequence). The ends were cut back, 3 bases at V and 1 base at J, with 12 bases in the middle. The CDR3 consists of 15 residues. The CDR3 protein is CSASNPSLNTGELFF. The CDR3 DNA is TGCAGTGCTAGTAATCCCTCCTTGAACACCGGGGAGCTGTTTTTT.

The rearrangement links TRBV5-1 to TRBJ2-5; tentatively, D is TRBD2 (5 bases). The V end lost 0 bases, the J end lost 4 bases, and 13 bases lay between the germline ends. CDR1 and CDR2 (germline): SGHRS, YFSETQ. This CDR3 spans 15 amino acids. The CDR3 DNA follows: TGCGCCAGCAGCTTGGTCGGAGCCCGGGGAGAGACCCAGTACTTC. Translation gives CASSLVGARGETQYF.

The chain carries TRBV11-3 and TRBJ2-3; D uncertain. Germline lookup yields CDR1 SGHNT and CDR2 YENEEA. The CDR3 is 16 residues long. Deletions cut 3 bases from V and 1 base from J, with 14 bases between. CDR3 loop: CASSFPPLTGTDTQYF. The CDR3 coding sequence is TGTGCCAGCAGCTTTCCCCCTCTTACAGGCACAGATACGCAGTATTTT.

The rearrangement joins TRBV24-1 to TRBJ2-2, with TRBD2 as a possible D gene (6 bases). The CDR3 sequence is 15 residues long. CDR1 is KGHDR, CDR2 SFDVKD, per germline. Deletions cut 7 bases from V and 6 bases from J, with 17 bases between. CDR3 residues: CATREGSGEAGELFF. The CDR3 coding sequence is TGTGCCACCAGGGAGGGTTCGGGAGAGGCCGGGGAGCTGTTTTTT.

The gene calls are TRBV7-9 and TRBJ1-4, with D uncertain. From germline, CDR1 is SEHNR and CDR2 FQNEAQ (reference sequence). The CDR3 length is 14 residues. V lost 1 base and J 4 bases, leaving 7 bases between the germline ends. The CDR3 DNA reads TGTGCCAGCAGCTTAGTGGGAGGTAATGAAAAACTGTTTTTT. Translation gives CASSLVGGNEKLFF.

This chain joins TRBV12-3 or TRBV12-4 and TRBJ1-4; a weak D match, TRBD1 (6 bases). This CDR3 is 13 amino acids long. Trimming stripped 8 bases from V and 5 bases from J, with 12 bases between. In DNA form, the CDR3 reads TGTGCCAGCCGCGACAGGAGAAATGAAAAACTGTTTTTT. It encodes CASRDRRNEKLFF.

The V call is TRBV3-1 (or the pseudogene TRBV3-2), the J call TRBJ1-3, with D maybe TRBD1 (5 bases). This CDR3 is built from 15 residues. Trimming pared 6 bases from V and 0 bases from J, leaving 12 bases between. Germline loops: CDR1 LGHDT, CDR2 YNNKEL (reference sequence). CDR3 DNA sequence: TGTGCCAGCAGTCAGTTTACAGGCTCTGGAAACACCATATATTTT. This gives the protein CASSQFTGSGNTIYF.

CDR3 sequence reads: CASSGQGPAEAFF. CDR3 bases: TGTGCCAGCAGCGGACAGGGGCCAGCTGAAGCTTTCTTT. V and J are TRBV6-5 and TRBJ1-1, with TRBD1 identical over 9 bases. The CDR3 is made up of 13 amino acids. Germline CDR1 and CDR2: MNHEY and SVGAGI. The V segment lost 6 bases and the J segment 6 bases; nucleotides outside the gene matches: 5.

This chain links TRBV19 with TRBJ1-5; TRBD1 matches at 7 bases. This CDR3 contains 14 residues. Germline-derived CDR1 and CDR2 are LNHDA and SQIVND (reference sequence). The J segment lost 4 bases and the V segment lost 4 bases, leaving 4 bases of the junction unmatched. CDR3 bases: TGTGCCAGTAGTACGAGGGACAGAAATCAGCCCCAGCATTTT. Its protein product is CASSTRDRNQPQHF.

The chain joins TRBV5-1 to TRBJ2-3; no clear D gene. Germline lookup yields CDR1 SGHRS and CDR2 YFSETQ. CDR3 size: 14 residues. Trimming pared 1 base from V and 2 bases from J, leaving 8 bases between. The chain's CDR3 is CASSLRVNTDTQYF. CDR3 DNA: TGCGCCAGCAGCTTGCGGGTGAACACAGATACGCAGTATTTT. Combining the CDR3 with reference TRBV5-1 and TRBJ2-3 gives the whole variable domain KAGVTQTPRYLIKTRGQQVTLSCSPISGHRSVSWYQQTPGQGLQFLFEYFSETQRNKGNFPGRFSGRQFSNSRSEMNVSTLELGDSALYLCASSLRVNTDTQYFGPGTRLTVL.

This chain connects TRBV5-5 to TRBJ1-1; the match to TRBD1 covers 8 bases. The CDR3 is 15 residues long. Unmatched junction bases numbered 3, after V lost 1 base and J lost 1 base. CDR1 is SGHKS and CDR2 is YYEKEE in the germline V gene (reference sequence). CDR3 sequence reads: CASSLFGTGNTEAFF. Here the CDR3 DNA reads TGTGCCAGCAGCTTGTTTGGGACAGGGAACACTGAAGCTTTCTTT.

The V call is TRBV30, the J call TRBJ2-3; possibly TRBD2 for D (6 bases). The germline V gene encodes CDR1 GTSNPN and CDR2 SVGIG (reference sequence). The CDR3 length is 14 residues. Trimming took off 4 bases at V and 8 bases at J, with 19 bases between the two ends. CDR3 DNA sequence: TGTGCCTGGACAAGGCTGACGGGAGAAGGTACGCAGTATTTT. This encodes CAWTRLTGEGTQYF.

Notes on this clone: Other DNA sequences of this sample code for an identical CDR3. The J gene is TRBJ1-1, the V gene TRBV18, with 8 bases that match TRBD1. V shed 3 bases and J 1 base; nucleotides not matched to a gene: 1. Germline CDR1 reads KGHSH; CDR2 reads LQKENI. The CDR3 extends over 14 amino acids. The CDR3 region has the DNA TGTGCCAGCTCACCCGGACAGGGGAACACTGAAGCTTTCTTT. Translating it yields CASSPGQGNTEAFF.

V and J are TRBV7-2 and TRBJ2-7; tentatively, D is TRBD1 (5 bases). CDR3 length: 15 amino acids. Germline CDR1 is SGHTA and CDR2 is FQGNSA. The V and J ends lost 1 base and 6 bases respectively, with 16 bases between them. The CDR3 protein is CASSLGQLGPIEQYF. The CDR3 region has the DNA TGTGCCAGCAGCTTAGGACAGCTTGGTCCTATCGAGCAGTACTTC.

The chain employs TRBV6-7 and TRBJ2-1; 8 bases line up with TRBD2. TRBV6-7 carries the ORF label, with uncertain function. V lost 0 bases to trimming and J lost 6 bases; unmatched junction nucleotides: 1. This CDR3 has 14 residues. CDR3 DNA: TGTGCCAGCAGTTACTCAACTAGCGGCAATGAGCAGTTCTTC. Protein sequence: CASSYSTSGNEQFF.

The rearrangement links TRBV3-1 (or the pseudogene TRBV3-2) to TRBJ2-1, with D tentatively TRBD2 (6 bases). V lost 11 bases, J lost 7 bases, and 9 bases lay in between. The CDR3 runs to 10 residues. Germline V gene data show CDR1 as LGHDT and CDR2 as YNNKEL (reference sequence). The CDR3 DNA follows: TGTGCCGCGGGGCTTAATGAGCAGTTCTTC. Encoded protein: CAAGLNEQFF.

V and J are TRBV5-4 and TRBJ2-7; TRBD1 matches at 8 bases. The CDR3 runs 14 residues. V shed 4 bases, J shed 3 bases, and the junction held 6 bases outside the gene matches. CDR1 is SGHNT, CDR2 YYREEE, per germline (reference sequence). The CDR3 here is CASSARQGNYEQYF. Here the CDR3 DNA reads TGTGCCAGCAGCGCCCGACAGGGGAACTACGAGCAGTACTTC. The full variable domain, with the rest looked up from reference TRBV5-4 and TRBJ2-7, is ETGVTQSPTHLIKTRGQQVTLRCSSQSGHNTVSWYQQALGQGPQFIFQYYREEENGRGNFPPRFSGLQFPNYSSELNVNALELDDSALYLCASSARQGNYEQYFGPGTRLTVT.

The rearrangement uses TRBV3-1 (or the pseudogene TRBV3-2) and TRBJ1-2; tentatively, D is TRBD1 (5 bases). The V gene's germline CDR1 is LGHDT and CDR2 YNNKEL (reference sequence). Trimming took off 3 bases at V and 6 bases at J, with 20 bases between the two ends. This CDR3 has 16 amino acids. The CDR3 sequence is CASSQLDAGAEDGYTF. The CDR3 DNA reads TGTGCCAGCAGCCAGTTGGACGCTGGGGCCGAAGATGGCTACACCTTC.

The V gene is TRBV10-3, the J gene TRBJ2-2; D is perhaps TRBD1 (6 bases). CDR1 and CDR2 from the germline V gene are ENHRY and SYGVKD. V was trimmed by 6 bases and J by 2 bases, leaving 13 bases between them. The CDR3 loop spans 15 amino acids. CDR3 sequence: CAIRSQGSNTGELFF. The CDR3 DNA follows: TGTGCCATCAGATCACAGGGTTCCAACACCGGGGAGCTGTTTTTT.

The chain carries TRBV11-1 and TRBJ2-1; 8 nucleotides match TRBD2. The CDR3 sequence is 16 residues long. Germline lookup yields CDR1 SGHAT and CDR2 FQDESV (reference sequence). Germline trimming cut 0 bases from V and 2 bases from J; bases unmatched to any gene: 3. For the CDR3, the DNA is TGTGCCAGCAGCTTAGCTAGCGGGGTTGCCTACAATGAGCAGTTCTTC. It specifies CASSLASGVAYNEQFF. Together with reference TRBV11-1 and TRBJ2-1, the CDR3 gives the full variable domain: EAEVAQSPRYKITEKSQAVAFWCDPISGHATLYWYRQILGQGPELLVQFQDESVVDDSQLPKDRFSAERLKGVDSTLKIQPAELGDSAMYLCASSLASGVAYNEQFFGPGTRLTVL.

This rearrangement joins TRBV21-1 to TRBJ1-4. TRBV21-1 corresponds to a pseudogene. The CDR3 totals 12 residues. The CDR3 here is CARRDPGGKLFF. As DNA, the CDR3 is TGTGCCAGACGGGACCCGGGGGGGAAACTGTTTTTT.